This T cell receptor beta chain was observed in a study of Ad26.COV2.S vaccination and SARS-CoV-2 variants. The overall study: Donor was assigned to the Ad26.COV2.S arm of trial COV1001. Doses of Ad26.COV2.S were injected into muscle once or twice, 56 days apart. Study conclusions and caveats: Vaccinees reportedly had broad spike-specific CD8+ and CD4+ T cell responses.

V lost 5 bases and J 3 bases, leaving 14 bases between the germline ends. Looked up from germline, CDR1 is SGHRS and CDR2 is YFSETQ. The CDR3 runs to 15 residues. Data came from immunoSEQ multiplex PCR; TCRdb stores just in-frame clones and leaves some out. Among roughly 320,000 clones listed, roughly 80% were seen once. Treatment in this sample: roughly 20 received Ad26.COV2.S at low or high dose, single or two shots; about 5 received placebo; per-sample allocation not given. Sample collection was performed on day 63 after the first vaccine or placebo injection. It was an adult aged 18-55 years in Boston who was the donor. This clone was seen only once. Its antigen is unidentified.

This receptor was identified in a person between 18 and 65 years old who received the Ad26.COV2.S COVID-19 vaccine or a placebo. V usage is TRBV5-1 and J usage is TRBJ2-2, with D unclear. The sequences come from peripheral blood, collected in a trial of Ad26.COV2.S vaccine versus placebo. The CDR3 coding sequence is TGCGCCAGCAGGCGAGTTAAGGGCGACACCGGGGAGCTGTTTTTT. Its translation: CASRRVKGDTGELFF.